A selection of T cell receptor beta chains follows, all from one sample in a study of spatial heterogeneity in lung cancer. TCRdb reprocessed the 5' RACE reads via MiXCR and lists one record per CDR3 protein. The sample consists of some 10,000 distinct CDR3 sequences, about 18% of them appearing once. Specimen: PBMCs, collected at surgery. These receptors came from a male donor with early-stage non-small cell lung cancer. The CDR3 runs from the conserved cysteine through the conserved F or W. The D gene is left open where the match is weak. Not all rows give a size; the values are once, few, many and, for expanded clones, a class.

CDR3nt: TGCAGTGCTCTTGGGACGGAAGCCTACGAGCAGTACTTC
CDR3aa: CSALGTEAYEQYF
v_gene: TRBV20-1
abundance: medium-sized
j_gene: TRBJ2-7
d_gene: .

CDR3nt: TGTGCCAGCCAAAGGGGACTAGGGACCGCGGGGTTTGTACGAGATACGCAGTATTTT
CDR3aa: CASQRGLGTAGFVRDTQYF
v_gene: TRBV6-6
abundance: few
j_gene: TRBJ2-3
d_gene: TRBD2

CDR3nt: TGTGCCAGCTCCCCTGACAGGGACCAGCCCCAGCATTTT
CDR3aa: CASSPDRDQPQHF
v_gene: TRBV18
abundance: .
j_gene: TRBJ1-5
d_gene: TRBD1

CDR3nt: TGCGCCAGCAGCTTGGCCGTGTCAGGGGAGTCACCCCTCCACTTT
CDR3aa: CASSLAVSGESPLHF
v_gene: TRBV5-1
abundance: .
j_gene: TRBJ1-6
d_gene: .

CDR3nt: TGTGCCAGCAGCTTCCAGGGGTCTGGGGCCAACGTCCTGACTTTC
CDR3aa: CASSFQGSGANVLTF
v_gene: TRBV7-9
abundance: medium-sized
j_gene: TRBJ2-6
d_gene: .

CDR3nt: TGTGCCAGCAGCCAAGTGTCTGCTGAAGCTTTCTTT
CDR3aa: CASSQVSAEAFF
v_gene: TRBV14
abundance: few
j_gene: TRBJ1-1
d_gene: .

CDR3nt: TGTGCCAGCATCGGGGAGGGGACCGGGGAGCTGTTTTTT
CDR3aa: CASIGEGTGELFF
v_gene: TRBV12-3/TRBV12-4
abundance: few
j_gene: TRBJ2-2
d_gene: TRBD2

CDR3nt: TGTGCCAGCAGTTTTCAGGGGCGGAACACTGAAGCTTTCTTT
CDR3aa: CASSFQGRNTEAFF
v_gene: TRBV6-5
abundance: .
j_gene: TRBJ1-1
d_gene: .

CDR3nt: TGTGCCAGCTCACCAATAGAGGGTACGGGCTCACCCCTCCACTTT
CDR3aa: CASSPIEGTGSPLHF
v_gene: TRBV18
abundance: few
j_gene: TRBJ1-6
d_gene: .

CDR3nt: TGCGCCAGCAGCTTGGGGGCCGCCTACGAGCAGTACTTC
CDR3aa: CASSLGAAYEQYF
v_gene: TRBV5-1
abundance: many
j_gene: TRBJ2-7
d_gene: .

CDR3nt: TGTGCCAGCAGTTACTCACTACAGGGATCCTACGAGCAGTACTTC
CDR3aa: CASSYSLQGSYEQYF
v_gene: TRBV6-6
abundance: many
j_gene: TRBJ2-7
d_gene: .

CDR3nt: TGTGCCACCAGTGACCTGGACTCCTACAATGAGCAGTTCTTC
CDR3aa: CATSDLDSYNEQFF
v_gene: TRBV24-1
abundance: medium-sized
j_gene: TRBJ2-1
d_gene: .

CDR3nt: TGTGCCATCAGTGACCGCCCCGCGACAGGGGTATACGAGCAGTACTTC
CDR3aa: CAISDRPATGVYEQYF
v_gene: TRBV10-3
abundance: .
j_gene: TRBJ2-7
d_gene: TRBD1

CDR3nt: TGTGCCAGCACCCCGGGGACCACAGATACGCAGTATTTT
CDR3aa: CASTPGTTDTQYF
v_gene: TRBV7-8
abundance: .
j_gene: TRBJ2-3
d_gene: .

CDR3nt: TGTGCCAGCAGTGCCCTTCTAGCGGGAGTGAACAATGAGCAGTACTTC
CDR3aa: CASSALLAGVNNEQYF
v_gene: TRBV28
abundance: .
j_gene: TRBJ2-7
d_gene: TRBD2

CDR3nt: TGTGCCAGCTCACTTCCGACCAGACAAGAGACCCAGTACTTC
CDR3aa: CASSLPTRQETQYF
v_gene: TRBV18
abundance: .
j_gene: TRBJ2-5
d_gene: .

CDR3nt: TGTGCCAGCAGTACCGAAAGGGTAAATGAGCAGTTCTTC
CDR3aa: CASSTERVNEQFF
v_gene: TRBV28
abundance: few
j_gene: TRBJ2-1
d_gene: .

CDR3nt: TGTGCCTGGGGGACAGGGGGAATCCCCGGCTACACCTTC
CDR3aa: CAWGTGGIPGYTF
v_gene: TRBV30
abundance: .
j_gene: TRBJ1-2
d_gene: TRBD1

CDR3nt: TGCAGCGTTGTACGCGGGAGGCGAAACATTCAGTACTTC
CDR3aa: CSVVRGRRNIQYF
v_gene: TRBV29-1
abundance: .
j_gene: TRBJ2-4
d_gene: TRBD2

CDR3nt: TGTGCCAGCAGCCCCACAGGGCCTTGGCCGGCTTTCTTT
CDR3aa: CASSPTGPWPAFF
v_gene: TRBV3-1
abundance: large
j_gene: TRBJ1-1
d_gene: .

CDR3nt: TGTGCCAGCAGTTTATTACCCAATTGGGGCGAGCAGTACTTC
CDR3aa: CASSLLPNWGEQYF
v_gene: TRBV28
abundance: .
j_gene: TRBJ2-7
d_gene: .

CDR3nt: TGTGCCAGCAGTTTAAGCGGGAGTTTGGACAATGAGCAGTTCTTC
CDR3aa: CASSLSGSLDNEQFF
v_gene: TRBV12-3/TRBV12-4
abundance: few
j_gene: TRBJ2-1
d_gene: TRBD2

CDR3nt: TGTGCCAGCAGCGTAGAACTTCTGGCAGATACGCAGTATTTT
CDR3aa: CASSVELLADTQYF
v_gene: TRBV9
abundance: .
j_gene: TRBJ2-3
d_gene: .

CDR3nt: TGTGCCAGCAGTTTCCCCGGAAGGGGTCAACGGACTGAAGCTTTCTTT
CDR3aa: CASSFPGRGQRTEAFF
v_gene: TRBV28
abundance: many
j_gene: TRBJ1-1
d_gene: .

CDR3nt: TGCAGCGTTCCCCTAAGGGGGGCGGCTGAAGCTTTCTTT
CDR3aa: CSVPLRGAAEAFF
v_gene: TRBV29-1
abundance: many
j_gene: TRBJ1-1
d_gene: .

CDR3nt: TGTGCCAGCAGCTTAGTGGGTACAGATGAAGCTTTCTTT
CDR3aa: CASSLVGTDEAFF
v_gene: TRBV11-2
abundance: .
j_gene: TRBJ1-1
d_gene: .

CDR3nt: TGTGCCAGCAGATCGTTTCAGACTGCGAACACCGGGGAGCTGTTTTTT
CDR3aa: CASRSFQTANTGELFF
v_gene: TRBV28
abundance: .
j_gene: TRBJ2-2
d_gene: .

CDR3nt: TGCGCCAGCAGTGGGGGGACCGGGAAAGAGACCCAGTACTTC
CDR3aa: CASSGGTGKETQYF
v_gene: TRBV10-1
abundance: once
j_gene: TRBJ2-5
d_gene: .

CDR3nt: TGTGCCAGCAGCAGACAGGGGGCGACCACTGAAGCTTTCTTT
CDR3aa: CASSRQGATTEAFF
v_gene: TRBV12-3/TRBV12-4
abundance: .
j_gene: TRBJ1-1
d_gene: TRBD1

CDR3nt: TGTGCCAGCAGTCCCTGGGTGGACGAGCAGTACTTC
CDR3aa: CASSPWVDEQYF
v_gene: TRBV28
abundance: medium-sized
j_gene: TRBJ2-7
d_gene: .

CDR3nt: TGTGCCAGCAGTCGCCGGGGCACGAACACTGAAGCTTTCTTT
CDR3aa: CASSRRGTNTEAFF
v_gene: TRBV12-3/TRBV12-4
abundance: few
j_gene: TRBJ1-1
d_gene: .

CDR3nt: TGCGCCAGCGATGGGACAGCCAGGGATACGCAGTATTTT
CDR3aa: CASDGTARDTQYF
v_gene: TRBV10-2
abundance: few
j_gene: TRBJ2-3
d_gene: TRBD1

CDR3nt: TGCAGTGCTAGAGATTTTTCAAGCCCGCGCAATGAGCAGTTCTTC
CDR3aa: CSARDFSSPRNEQFF
v_gene: TRBV20-1
abundance: few
j_gene: TRBJ2-1
d_gene: .

CDR3nt: TGTGCTAGTGGTTTGGGGGGAAGCACAGATACGCAGTATTTT
CDR3aa: CASGLGGSTDTQYF
v_gene: TRBV12-5
abundance: few
j_gene: TRBJ2-3
d_gene: .

CDR3nt: TGTGCCAGCAGCCAAGCGGGAGTTCGCACAGATACGCAGTATTTT
CDR3aa: CASSQAGVRTDTQYF
v_gene: TRBV14
abundance: many
j_gene: TRBJ2-3
d_gene: .

CDR3nt: TGTGCCAGCAGGATACAGGGGCGAGAGACCCAGTACTTC
CDR3aa: CASRIQGRETQYF
v_gene: TRBV6-5
abundance: .
j_gene: TRBJ2-5
d_gene: TRBD1

CDR3nt: TGTGCCAGCAGTTTATGGGATCAAGCTTTCTTT
CDR3aa: CASSLWDQAFF
v_gene: TRBV12-3/TRBV12-4
abundance: many
j_gene: TRBJ1-1
d_gene: .

CDR3nt: TGTGCCAGCAGCTTAGTCATGATTAACAGGGGTCCCAAGCAGGAGCAGTTCTTC
CDR3aa: CASSLVMINRGPKQEQFF
v_gene: TRBV7-2
abundance: few
j_gene: TRBJ2-1
d_gene: TRBD1

CDR3nt: TGCGCCAGCAGTGAGTCGTGGGAGTCGGCTTACACAAGATCCAATGAGCAGTTCTTC
CDR3aa: CASSESWESAYTRSNEQFF
v_gene: TRBV10-2
abundance: many
j_gene: TRBJ2-1
d_gene: .

CDR3nt: TGTGCCAGCAGTCAGTCCGGGACAGCCTCTAACTATGGCTACACCTTC
CDR3aa: CASSQSGTASNYGYTF
v_gene: TRBV28
abundance: few
j_gene: TRBJ1-2
d_gene: TRBD1

CDR3nt: TGTGCCAGCAGTTACGGGGCCGAGTATGAGCAGTTCTTC
CDR3aa: CASSYGAEYEQFF
v_gene: TRBV6-2/TRBV6-3
abundance: .
j_gene: TRBJ2-1
d_gene: .

CDR3nt: TGCGCCAGCAGCCAGGACTGGCGGGCGATCACAGATACGCAGTATTTT
CDR3aa: CASSQDWRAITDTQYF
v_gene: TRBV5-1
abundance: many
j_gene: TRBJ2-3
d_gene: .

CDR3nt: TGTGCCACCTCAGGGGGCAAATCCTATAATTCACCCCTCCACTTT
CDR3aa: CATSGGKSYNSPLHF
v_gene: TRBV7-9
abundance: many
j_gene: TRBJ1-6
d_gene: TRBD1

CDR3nt: TGCGCCAGCAGTGATTCACAGGGTTCCTACAATGAGCAGTTCTTC
CDR3aa: CASSDSQGSYNEQFF
v_gene: TRBV10-1
abundance: few
j_gene: TRBJ2-1
d_gene: .

CDR3nt: TGTGCCAGTAGTAGGACTAGCGGGAGATCCTACAATGAGCAGTTCTTC
CDR3aa: CASSRTSGRSYNEQFF
v_gene: TRBV19
abundance: few
j_gene: TRBJ2-1
d_gene: TRBD2

CDR3nt: TGTGCCAGCAGCTTAACGAGGGCAGGCACCTACGAGCAGTACTTC
CDR3aa: CASSLTRAGTYEQYF
v_gene: TRBV11-2
abundance: large
j_gene: TRBJ2-7
d_gene: .

CDR3nt: TGTGCCATCAGTGCGGGACCTGGGACAGGGGATCGCGAGCAGTACTTC
CDR3aa: CAISAGPGTGDREQYF
v_gene: TRBV10-3
abundance: many
j_gene: TRBJ2-7
d_gene: TRBD1

CDR3nt: TGTGCCAGCAGCTCGGGACTAGCGGGAGTTGGGACCGGGGAGCTGTTTTTT
CDR3aa: CASSSGLAGVGTGELFF
v_gene: TRBV7-3
abundance: .
j_gene: TRBJ2-2
d_gene: TRBD2

CDR3nt: TGTGCCAGCAGACCCCCAGGAGAGACCCAGTACTTC
CDR3aa: CASRPPGETQYF
v_gene: TRBV27
abundance: many
j_gene: TRBJ2-5
d_gene: .